The source of this T cell receptor (beta chain) is a study of cytomegalovirus exposure and HLA in healthy donors (TCRdb year 2017). With respect to the entire study: According to an earlier analysis of 587 of the donors, roughly 180 million T cells yielded 117 million unique TCR beta sequences and 250 to 350 Gb of sequence data. An early release that covered about 600 HLA-typed donors contained about 300 gigabases of sequencing data and about 84 million unique TCR sequences. Of the roughly 400 genotyped donors, over 65% fell in the genetic ancestry cluster associated with self-reported Caucasian donors. The study aimed to test whether cataloging public T cell receptors could reveal signatures of past pathogen exposure. The study used immunosequencing to profile the T cell repertoires of hundreds of subjects and linked those repertoires to cytomegalovirus serostatus. In addition to the first cohort of approximately 650 subjects, a separate validation cohort of approximately 120 different subjects was used. To predict cytomegalovirus infection status, the study combined high-throughput TCR immunosequencing, statistical association of individual TCRs with disease status, and machine learning. A later analysis re-examined previously published TCR beta repertoires from 610 or so donors and added high-resolution HLA genotyping to investigate patterns of TCR occurrence. In the later analysis, no new phenotypic data were used to find candidate immune exposures; instead, reliance was placed on TCR beta sequences and their occurrence across donors. In an earlier analysis of 587 of the donors, high-throughput TCR beta sequencing was used to judge whether each TCR beta V gene segment behaved as functional or pseudogenic. Donor age, sex, ethnicity and CMV serostatus were compiled alongside the repertoire data. Genome-wide SNP genotypes for about 65% of the 666 donors were used in a later genetic analysis, which treated that subset as a discovery cohort. All discovery cohort repertoires had been generated using a single sequencing platform. HLA typing covered class I and class II loci at four-digit resolution. Typing coverage varied by locus: roughly 620-640 donors for A, B, C, DRB1 and DQB1; more than 500 for DQA1; approximately 610 for DPA1; 400 to 480 for DPB1. Roughly 5 DR-DQ haplotypes were handled as single units for association and clustering, since linkage in the cohort was strong. Among approximately 370 genotyped donors of the cohort, an average of around 250,000 unique TCR beta nucleotide sequences was sequenced per donor, of which about 18% were non-productive. Study-level results and caveats: Roughly uniform sequencing depth across donors was assumed in presence/absence analyses, although this assumption may not hold. Most TCR sequences were observed very rarely across donors, whereas some public TCRs were present in many individuals. In both the original and validation cohorts, the classifier was reported to diagnose cytomegalovirus status with high specificity and sensitivity. Some IMGT-functional V segments, including TRBV6-2 and TRBV6-3, could not be told apart with the 87-base-pair reads, so those segments were excluded. A few of the identified cytomegalovirus-associated TCR beta chains were confirmed in vitro to be specific for cytomegalovirus antigens. The study listed approximately 150 TCR beta chains as associated with cytomegalovirus. Linkage disequilibrium might explain the correlated functional status among segregating V segments, but an unknown experimental factor could not be excluded. The authors suggested that the approach could potentially be generalized to other disease states and immunological phenotypes. Most CMV-associated TCR beta chains appeared to be HLA-restricted in a later analysis, and the HLA associations seemed to be driven largely by CMV exposure. The cohort was sequenced for TCR beta chains only, and without alpha or paired-chain data the features that could be detected were limited. An association between a missense DCLRE1C variant and V-gene and J-gene trimming of TCR beta chains was found in a later genetic analysis and replicated in an independent cohort. About 17 rarely observed V segments, including chromosome 9 orphons, were excluded from the earlier analysis of almost 600 of the donors because counts were too low. A further reported finding was that TCR beta sequences accurately predicted the HLA-A and HLA-B alleles for most subjects in the first cohort. In a later analysis, the rate of TCR association differed among HLA loci, with DRB1 alleles having the most associated TCRs and HLA-C alleles having the fewest. An earlier analysis of around 540 of the donors showed that most TCR beta V segments appeared in productive rearrangements either about 87% or about 30% of the time, which broadly matched IMGT annotations. Because HLA typing was unavailable for some donors at each locus, only the typed subset was used in association tests. A later analysis associated 15,000 to 20,000 TCR beta sequences with specific HLA alleles at a false discovery rate of 0.05. A later genetic analysis reported fewer N-insertions in productive TCRs among donors in an Asian-associated ancestry cluster than the roughly 700-donor mean. A later analysis found that HLA-associated TCR beta chains were more clonally expanded and had lower generation probabilities than equally common non-associated chains. A later analysis reported that several top co-occurrence clusters appeared linked to parvovirus B19, influenza, CMV and Epstein-Barr virus. The sequencing pipeline was judged likely to have produced a cluster of highly shared sequence variants as a technical artifact. For the cohort, immune exposure information was limited to CMV serostatus. Assigning TCR associations to individual alleles was difficult when HLA alleles, especially DR and DQ, strongly co-occurred.

Libraries were built with the immunoSEQ multiplex PCR assay. For the multiplex PCR, a mixture combining 60 forward primers for TCR Vbeta segments and 13 reverse primers for TCR Jbeta segments was used. A multiplex PCR assay on genomic DNA amplified the CDR3 region of rearranged TCR beta genes. On the Illumina HiSeq System, the amplified TCR beta libraries were sequenced as 87-base-pair reads. The authors' pipeline ran thus. A later analysis counted tens of millions of unique TCR beta chains across the roughly 700 repertoires, and some 11 million of these chains were shared by at least two donors. To remove PCR and sequencing errors, raw reads were error-corrected and collapsed into unique sequences using a nearest-neighbor algorithm that merged closely related sequences. V, D and J gene segments were assigned by aligning CDR3 sequences to IMGT reference sequences. For a sequence to be retained, at least a six-nucleotide match to both a V gene segment and a J gene segment was required. A rearrangement was called productive if the CDR3 had no stop codons and remained in frame with V and J, and every other rearrangement was called non-productive. CDR3 was defined according to IMGT convention as the region running from the second conserved V-encoded cysteine to the conserved J-encoded phenylalanine. The earlier analysis of approximately 590 of the donors excluded any sequence lacking an unambiguous match to a single V gene segment. In an earlier analysis of approximately 590 of the donors, V segments were called functional above 56.7% productive rearrangements and were called segregating when the between-donor standard deviation exceeded 5%. A statistical classification framework was developed to diagnose cytomegalovirus status using the catalog of TCR beta chain sequences. In a later analysis, TCR nucleotide sequences were compared against IMGT/GENE-DB human TR gene sequences so that V and J genes could be assigned. The TCRdist pipeline was used in a later analysis to assign CDR3 sequences and most-parsimonious VDJ recombination scenarios. In a later analysis, each TCR beta chain was defined by its CDR3 amino acid sequence together with its V-gene family, and reads lacking a unique V-gene family were excluded. In a later analysis, 500 to 700 highly shared, low-generation-probability nucleotide sequences were removed to address suspected cross-contamination and a sequencing artifact. In a later analysis, a clonal expansion index was calculated for each public chain from normalized within-repertoire ranks of inferred template counts. In a later analysis, generation probabilities were computed using a VDJ recombination model fitted to out-of-frame rearrangements, and the results were checked against IGoR. Hypergeometric tests were used in a later analysis to score TCR-TCR, TCR-HLA and TCR-CMV co-occurrence, with a repertoire-size bias correction applied to the TCR pairs. False discovery rates were estimated in a later analysis by permuting HLA or CMV assignments 20 times. In a later analysis, co-occurring TCRs were grouped using DBSCAN, and TCRdist sequence similarity was added for clustering within HLA-allele-positive subsets. Co-occurrence clustering excluded repertoires with fewer than 30,000 or more than 120,000 public chains, plus five with anomalous nucleotide sharing. TCRdb obtained this table from immuneACCESS and retained in-frame rearrangements with V and J assigned. These tables miss some clones; where compared with another copy, unresolved V genes account for less than half of the shortfall, and the remainder is unexplained. For V, J and clone size, that table is used; D and trimming come from the DNA. The sample table holds 100,000 or so clones, of which roughly four fifths were seen once. Around 4.3% of the sample lies in the top ten.

A word on this clone: Its antigen is unknown. Base qualities are not provided; no much larger clone lies one nucleotide away.

The cohort consisted of some 670 healthy bone marrow donors. At the time of sampling, all cohort members were nominally healthy, though unrecorded immune exposures were likely present. The donor was CMV seropositive and belonged to the group of 250 to 300 seropositive cohort members. Each donor provided a peripheral blood sample, and peripheral blood mononuclear cells were used for TCR beta sequencing. Genomic DNA extraction from the blood cell samples was performed with the Qiagen DNeasy Blood Extraction Kit. CDR1 and CDR2, per the germline V gene, are SGHTA and FQGNSA. The junction shows trimming of 5 bases on V and 4 bases on J, and the gene matches do not reach 8 bases of it. The CDR3 measures 15 amino acids from cysteine to phenylalanine. Solely the CDR3 DNA is kept, with 45 bases framed from the first base.

The source material was PBMCs. In this chain, TRBV7-2 is recombined with TRBJ2-7; 10 bases in between match TRBD2. The sequence derives from a woman aged 40 to 50 in good health and CMV-seropositive. The CDR3 has the sequence CASSPSSGSRYEQYF. The nucleotides read TGTGCCAGCAGCCCCTCTAGCGGGAGTCGGTACGAGCAGTACTTC.